This T cell receptor beta chain came from a study of beta chain features in type 1 diabetes. In total, each donor contributed a single heparinised blood draw that averaged about 120 mL. CD45RO/CCR7/CD25/CD127/CD95/CD27 sorting isolated CD4+ naive, central memory, regulatory and stem cell-like memory cells. Every isolated RNA sample was fully reverse transcribed, so sequencing captured expressed TCRB transcripts. TCRdb's copy holds only in-frame clones and misses some; the assay was immunoSEQ multiplex PCR. The sample yields 40,000 to 45,000 clones, roughly 49% seen once. V was clipped by 0 bases and J by 2 bases, with 12 bases between them. This CDR3 has 15 amino acids. Germline values: CDR1 GTSNPN, CDR2 SVGIG (reference sequence). This clone was counted a few times.

The chain recombines TRBV30 with TRBJ2-3, with D maybe TRBD1 (6 bases). The TCR comes from a young woman in good health. Sequenced material: central memory CD4+ T cells from blood. The CDR3 nucleotides are TGTGCCTGGAGTGTGGCAGGGGCAATCACAGATACGCAGTATTTT. It specifies CAWSVAGAITDTQYF.